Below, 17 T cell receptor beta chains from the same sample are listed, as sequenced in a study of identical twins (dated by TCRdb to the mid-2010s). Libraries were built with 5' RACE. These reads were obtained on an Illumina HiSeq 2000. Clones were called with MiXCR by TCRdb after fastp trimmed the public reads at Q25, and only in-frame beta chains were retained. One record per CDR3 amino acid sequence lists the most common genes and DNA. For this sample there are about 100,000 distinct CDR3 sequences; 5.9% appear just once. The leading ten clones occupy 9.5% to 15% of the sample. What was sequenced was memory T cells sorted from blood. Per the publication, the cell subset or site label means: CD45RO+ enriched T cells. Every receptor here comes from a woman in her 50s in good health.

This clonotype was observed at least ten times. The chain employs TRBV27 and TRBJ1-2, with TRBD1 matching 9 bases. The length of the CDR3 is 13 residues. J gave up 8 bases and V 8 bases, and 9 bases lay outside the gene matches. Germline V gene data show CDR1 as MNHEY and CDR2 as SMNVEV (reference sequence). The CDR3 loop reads CASRWTGEGGYTF. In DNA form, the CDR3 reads TGTGCCAGCCGATGGACAGGGGAGGGCGGCTACACCTTC.

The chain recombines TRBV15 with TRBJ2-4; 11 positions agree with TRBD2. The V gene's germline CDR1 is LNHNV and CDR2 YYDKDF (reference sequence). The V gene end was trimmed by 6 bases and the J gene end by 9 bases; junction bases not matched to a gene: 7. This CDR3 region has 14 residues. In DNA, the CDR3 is TGTGCCACCAGTTTATTTAGCGGGAGGGCCATTCAGTACTTC. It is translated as CATSLFSGRAIQYF.

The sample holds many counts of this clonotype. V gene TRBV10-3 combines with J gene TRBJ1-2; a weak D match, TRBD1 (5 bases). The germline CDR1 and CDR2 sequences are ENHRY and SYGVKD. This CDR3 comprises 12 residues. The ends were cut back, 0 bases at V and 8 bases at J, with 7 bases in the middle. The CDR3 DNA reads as TGTGCCATCAGTGAGTCGGGGCAGGGCTACACCTTC. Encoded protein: CAISESGQGYTF.

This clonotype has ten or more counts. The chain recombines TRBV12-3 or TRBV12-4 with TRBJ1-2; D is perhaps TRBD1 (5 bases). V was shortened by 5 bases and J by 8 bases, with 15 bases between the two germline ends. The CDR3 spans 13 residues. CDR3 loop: CASSRTGLGGYTF. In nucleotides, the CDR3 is TGTGCCAGCAGTCGTACAGGTTTAGGCGGCTACACCTTC.

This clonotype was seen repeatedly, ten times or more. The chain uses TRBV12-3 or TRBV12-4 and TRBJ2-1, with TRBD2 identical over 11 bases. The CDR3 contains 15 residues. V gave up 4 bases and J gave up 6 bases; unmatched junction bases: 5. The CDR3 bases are TGTGCCAGCAGTTCCGCGGGACTAGCGGTCAATGAGCAGTTCTTC. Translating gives CASSSAGLAVNEQFF.

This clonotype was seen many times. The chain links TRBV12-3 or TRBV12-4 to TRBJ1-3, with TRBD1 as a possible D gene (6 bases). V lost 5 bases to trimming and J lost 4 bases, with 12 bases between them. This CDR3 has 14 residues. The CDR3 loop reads CASSSGQIGNTIYF. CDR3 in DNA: TGTGCCAGCAGTAGCGGACAGATCGGAAACACCATATATTTT.

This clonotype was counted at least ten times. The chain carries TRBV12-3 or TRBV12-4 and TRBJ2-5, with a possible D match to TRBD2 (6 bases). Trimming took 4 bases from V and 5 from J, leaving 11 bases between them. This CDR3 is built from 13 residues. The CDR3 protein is CASSWGGVETQYF. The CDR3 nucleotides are TGTGCCAGCAGTTGGGGCGGGGTCGAGACCCAGTACTTC.

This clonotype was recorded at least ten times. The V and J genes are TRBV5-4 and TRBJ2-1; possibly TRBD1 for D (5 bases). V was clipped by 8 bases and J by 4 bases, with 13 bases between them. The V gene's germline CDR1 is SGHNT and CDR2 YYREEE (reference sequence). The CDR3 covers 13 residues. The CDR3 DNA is TGTGCCAGTAACCCCCCAGGGTACAATGAGCAGTTCTTC. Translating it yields CASNPPGYNEQFF.

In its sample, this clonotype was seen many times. CDR3 nucleotides: TGTGCCACGGCCATAGCGGGAGGGCCTTCGTCGAATGAGCAGTTCTTC. Protein: CATAIAGGPSSNEQFF. V is TRBV24-1 and J is TRBJ2-1; 11 bases match TRBD2. Germline V gene data show CDR1 as KGHDR and CDR2 as SFDVKD. The V segment lost 10 bases and the J segment 7 bases; nucleotides outside the gene matches: 14. This CDR3 has 16 residues.

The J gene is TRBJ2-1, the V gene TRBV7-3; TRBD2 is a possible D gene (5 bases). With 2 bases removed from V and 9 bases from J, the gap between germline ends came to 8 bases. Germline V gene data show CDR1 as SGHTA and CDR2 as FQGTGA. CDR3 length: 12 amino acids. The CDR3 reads CASSLSRGEQFF. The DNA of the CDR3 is TGTGCCAGCAGCTTATCCCGGGGTGAGCAGTTCTTC.

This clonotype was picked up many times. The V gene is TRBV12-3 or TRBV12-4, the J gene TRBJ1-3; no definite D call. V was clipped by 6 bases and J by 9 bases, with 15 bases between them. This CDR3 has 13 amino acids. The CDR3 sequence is CASSPDTSSTIYF. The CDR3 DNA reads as TGTGCCAGCAGCCCTGACACCTCCTCCACCATATATTTT.

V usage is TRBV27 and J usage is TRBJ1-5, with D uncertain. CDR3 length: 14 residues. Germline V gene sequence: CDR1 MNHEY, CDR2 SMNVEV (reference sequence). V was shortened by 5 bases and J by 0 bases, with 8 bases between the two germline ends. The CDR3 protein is CASSREASNQPQHF. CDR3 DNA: TGTGCCAGCAGTCGGGAGGCTAGCAATCAGCCCCAGCATTTT.

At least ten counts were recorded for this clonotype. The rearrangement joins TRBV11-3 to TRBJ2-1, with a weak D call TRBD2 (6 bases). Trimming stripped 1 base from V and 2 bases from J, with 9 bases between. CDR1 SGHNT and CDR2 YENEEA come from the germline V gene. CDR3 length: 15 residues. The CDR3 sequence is CASSLGGGTYNEQFF. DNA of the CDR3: TGTGCCAGCAGCTTAGGGGGAGGTACCTACAATGAGCAGTTCTTC.

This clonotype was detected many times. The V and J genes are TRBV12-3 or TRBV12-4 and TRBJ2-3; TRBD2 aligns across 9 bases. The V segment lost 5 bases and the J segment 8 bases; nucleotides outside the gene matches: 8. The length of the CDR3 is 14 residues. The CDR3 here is CASSDPGLAGTQYF. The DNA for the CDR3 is TGTGCCAGCAGTGACCCGGGACTAGCTGGTACGCAGTATTTT.

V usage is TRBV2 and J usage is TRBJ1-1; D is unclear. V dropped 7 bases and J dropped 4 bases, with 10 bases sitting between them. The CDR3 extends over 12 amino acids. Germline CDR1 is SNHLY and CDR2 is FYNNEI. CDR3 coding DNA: TGTGCCAGCATACGGATCGGCACTGAAGCTTTCTTT. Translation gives CASIRIGTEAFF.

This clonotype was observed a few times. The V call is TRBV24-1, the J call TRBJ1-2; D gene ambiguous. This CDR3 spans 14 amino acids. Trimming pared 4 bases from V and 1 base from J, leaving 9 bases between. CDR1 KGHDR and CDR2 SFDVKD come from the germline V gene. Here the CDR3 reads CATSEPEINYGYTF. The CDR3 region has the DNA TGTGCCACCAGTGAGCCCGAGATTAACTATGGCTACACCTTC.

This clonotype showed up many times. The CDR3: CASSSRRDRGPNQPQHF. CDR3 nucleotide sequence: TGTGCCAGCAGTTCGCGCCGGGACAGGGGACCTAATCAGCCCCAGCATTTT. This rearrangement joins TRBV12-3 or TRBV12-4 to TRBJ1-5; TRBD1 agrees at 10 bases. V was clipped by 4 bases and J by 4 bases; unmatched bases: 10. The CDR3 has 17 residues.